This T cell receptor (beta chain) comes out of a study of cytomegalovirus exposure and HLA in healthy donors. General study findings and limits: Productive status was seen about 90% or about 30% of the time for most TCR beta V segments in an earlier analysis.

V lost 4 bases to trimming and J lost 12 bases; unmatched junction nucleotides: 24. Germline V gives CDR1 SGDLS, CDR2 YYNGEE. The CDR3 covers 18 residues. The PCR contained 60 Vbeta and 13 Jbeta primers. This table comes from immunoSEQ multiplex PCR, and its TCRdb copy is limited to in-frame clones, with some not included. The sample shows 150,000 to 200,000 clones, less than 85% of them seen only once. Note on this clone: Its antigen remains unknown.

This chain connects TRBV9 to TRBJ1-5; 8 nucleotides line up with TRBD1. This clonotype was obtained from a boy aged 2-9 years in good health and CMV-seronegative. Sequenced material: PBMCs. The CDR3 nucleotides read TGTGCCAGCAGCATTCGATTTGCGGGACAGGTCTACCCCTACCTCCAGCATTTT. Protein product: CASSIRFAGQVYPYLQHF.